The sequence of this T cell receptor (beta chain) was determined in a study of OX40 agonist ivuxolimab in advanced cancers. The germline V gene encodes CDR1 MDHEN and CDR2 SYDVKM. V lost 3 bases and J 0 bases, leaving 9 bases between the germline ends. This CDR3 has 16 amino acids. Sequencing used immunoSEQ multiplex PCR; TCRdb keeps in-frame clones, though not all of them. The sample yields 55,000 to 85,000 clones, about 85% seen once. The chain couples TRBV28 to TRBJ1-6; D is unclear. This clonotype originated in an adult with an advanced solid tumor such as melanoma, head and neck, liver or kidney cancer. The material was CD4+ or CD8+ T cells sorted from blood, obtained in a trial of the OX40 agonist ivuxolimab. CDR3 residues: CASSFSGVSYNSPLHF. CDR3 sequence (DNA): TGTGCCAGCAGTTTCAGCGGGGTCTCCTATAATTCACCCCTCCACTTT.